This T cell receptor (beta chain) is drawn from a study of Ad26.COV2.S vaccination and SARS-CoV-2 variants. Germline V gene lookup returns CDR1 MNHEY and CDR2 SMNVEV (reference sequence). The CDR3 is made up of 16 amino acids. The V end was cut by 4 bases, the J end by 1 base, with 16 bases between. As for treatment: roughly 20 received Ad26.COV2.S at low or high dose, single or two shots; about 5 received placebo; per-sample allocation not given. Day 63 after the first injection of vaccine or placebo was the sampling time. Libraries were prepared by immunoSEQ multiplex PCR; TCRdb keeps only in-frame clonotypes and omits some of them. The data contain around 400,000 clones, about nine tenths of them seen just once; the ten biggest clones take up 9.5% to 15%.

This TCR came from a person between 18 and 60 years old who received the Ad26.COV2.S COVID-19 vaccine or a placebo. The rearrangement joins TRBV27 to TRBJ1-1; weak D call: TRBD1 (5 bases). The sample here was peripheral blood, taken in a trial of Ad26.COV2.S vaccine versus placebo. The CDR3 sequence is CASSSYFGGENTEAFF. CDR3 coding DNA: TGTGCCAGCAGTTCCTACTTTGGGGGGGAGAACACTGAAGCTTTCTTT.